This T cell receptor beta chain stems from a study of blood T cells in healthy people across ages. General study findings and limits: From one million sequenced T cells, diversity estimates were lower bounds. Among long-lived donors, naive CD4+ cells were more numerous and diversity higher than in aged donors.

Peripheral blood samples of around 9.8 milliliters were drawn from each donor. As regards this clonotype: Its antigen remains unidentified.

CDR3 length: 13 residues. V lost 6 bases and J 2 bases, leaving 13 bases between the germline ends. Germline V gene lookup returns CDR1 DFQATT and CDR2 SNEGSKA (reference sequence). The authors ran a second PCR of about 6 to 11 cycles using a sample-barcoded 5' primer and a J-beta primer mix. TCRdb analysed the 5' RACE reads with MiXCR anew, one entry per CDR3 protein. The sample has about 580,000 distinct CDR3 sequences, 40% to 50% seen once; the top ten hold 20% to 25%. Sequencing was done on a sample of blood. This chain connects TRBV20-1 to TRBJ2-5, with a possible D match to TRBD1 (7 bases). The sequence derives from an elderly man in good health. The CDR3 DNA reads TGCAGTGCGGGGGGACAGTCACAAGAGACCCAGTACTTC. Amino acids: CSAGGQSQETQYF.